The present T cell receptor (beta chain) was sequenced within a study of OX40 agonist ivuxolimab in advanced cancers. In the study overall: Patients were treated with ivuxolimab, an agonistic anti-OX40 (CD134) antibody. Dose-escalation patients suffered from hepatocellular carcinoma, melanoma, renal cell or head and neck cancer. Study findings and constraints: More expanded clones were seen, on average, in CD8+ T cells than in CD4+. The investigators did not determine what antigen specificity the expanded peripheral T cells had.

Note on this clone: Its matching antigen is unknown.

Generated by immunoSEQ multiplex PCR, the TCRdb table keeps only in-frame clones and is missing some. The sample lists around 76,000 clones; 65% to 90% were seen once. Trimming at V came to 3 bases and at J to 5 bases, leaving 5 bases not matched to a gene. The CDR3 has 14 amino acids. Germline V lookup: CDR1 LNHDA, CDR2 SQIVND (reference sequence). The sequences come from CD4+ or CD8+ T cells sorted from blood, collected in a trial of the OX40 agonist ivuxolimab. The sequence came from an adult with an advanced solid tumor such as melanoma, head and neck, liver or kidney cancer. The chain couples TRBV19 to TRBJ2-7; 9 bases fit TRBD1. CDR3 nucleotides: TGTGCCAGTAGTATGGATTGGGACAGGGACGAGCAGTACTTC. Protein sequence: CASSMDWDRDEQYF.